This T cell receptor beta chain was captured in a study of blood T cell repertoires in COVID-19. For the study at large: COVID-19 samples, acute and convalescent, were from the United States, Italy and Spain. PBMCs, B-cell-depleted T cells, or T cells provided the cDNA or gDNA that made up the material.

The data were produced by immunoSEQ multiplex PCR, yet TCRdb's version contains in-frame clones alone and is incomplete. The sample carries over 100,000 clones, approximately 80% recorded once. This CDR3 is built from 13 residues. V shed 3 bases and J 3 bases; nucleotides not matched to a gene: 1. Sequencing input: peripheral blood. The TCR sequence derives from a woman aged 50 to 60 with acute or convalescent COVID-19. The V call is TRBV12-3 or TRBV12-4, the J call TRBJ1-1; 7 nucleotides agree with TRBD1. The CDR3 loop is CASSLTGYTEAFF. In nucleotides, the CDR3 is TGTGCCAGCAGTTTGACAGGGTACACTGAAGCTTTCTTT.